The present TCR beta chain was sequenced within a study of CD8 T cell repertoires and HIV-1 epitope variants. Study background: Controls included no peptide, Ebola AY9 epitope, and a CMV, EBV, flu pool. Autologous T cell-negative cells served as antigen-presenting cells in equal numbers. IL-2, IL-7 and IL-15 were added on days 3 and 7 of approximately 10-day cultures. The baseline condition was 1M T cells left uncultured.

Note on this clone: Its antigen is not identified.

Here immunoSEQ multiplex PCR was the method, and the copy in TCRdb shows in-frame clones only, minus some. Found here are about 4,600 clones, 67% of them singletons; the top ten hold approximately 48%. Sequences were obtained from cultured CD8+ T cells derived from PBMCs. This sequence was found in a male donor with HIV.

DNA for the CDR3: TGCGCCAGCAGTGATACAGGTGTTTCTAATGAAAACAAACTGTTTTTT. It translates to CASSDTGVSNENKLFF. V and J are TRBV10-2 and TRBJ1-4; TRBD1 might be the D (5 bases). Deletions cut 3 bases from V and 11 bases from J, with 22 bases between. The CDR3 sequence is 16 residues long. Germline CDR1 is WSHSY and CDR2 is SAAADI.